A single sample is the source of the 10 T cell receptor beta chains below, sequenced in a study of cytomegalovirus exposure and HLA in healthy donors. Produced via immunoSEQ multiplex PCR; TCRdb's table is partial and in-frame only. The sample lists over 250,000 clones, around 90% occurring once. The specimen sequenced was PBMCs. Source of these receptors: a woman in her twenties or thirties in good health and CMV-seropositive.

The J gene is TRBJ1-2, the V gene TRBV6-1; TRBD1 is a possible D gene (6 bases). The V end lost 1 base, the J end lost 0 bases, and 15 bases lay between the germline ends. The CDR3 covers 17 residues. Germline values: CDR1 MNHNS, CDR2 SASEGT. The CDR3 loop is CASSEGDGGSANYGYTF. The CDR3 coding sequence is TGTGCCAGCAGTGAAGGGGACGGGGGCTCTGCTAACTATGGCTACACCTTC.

The CDR3 sequence: CASSEVKSGTGPLYGYTF. The CDR3 DNA sequence: TGTGCCAGCAGTGAAGTAAAATCGGGGACAGGGCCCCTCTATGGCTACACCTTC. The V gene is TRBV2, the J gene TRBJ1-2; 9 bases line up with TRBD1. Germline V lookup: CDR1 SNHLY, CDR2 FYNNEI. The CDR3 is 18 amino acids. V was pared by 1 base and J by 4 bases, with 13 bases of the junction left unmatched.

J is TRBJ2-1 and V is TRBV19; a weak D match, TRBD2 (5 bases). Germline loops: CDR1 LNHDA, CDR2 SQIVND (reference sequence). Trimming left V 4 bases short and J 6 bases short, with 16 bases between. This CDR3 spans 15 amino acids. This CDR3 reads CASSTLTLGINEQFF. The DNA for the CDR3 is TGTGCCAGTAGTACTCTCACACTAGGGATCAATGAGCAGTTCTTC.

The gene calls are TRBV2 and TRBJ2-5, with a weak D call TRBD2 (6 bases). V dropped 0 bases and J dropped 5 bases, with 13 bases sitting between them. This CDR3 is built from 15 residues. The germline CDR1 and CDR2 sequences are SNHLY and FYNNEI. The CDR3 DNA is TGTGCCAGCAGTGAAGCGGGACTTAGTTCTGAGACCCAGTACTTC. This translates into CASSEAGLSSETQYF.

This rearrangement joins TRBV27 to TRBJ2-2; no firm D call. The CDR3 is 12 amino acids. V gave up 2 bases and J gave up 6 bases, with 4 bases separating them. The germline CDR1 and CDR2 sequences are MNHEY and SMNVEV (reference sequence). CDR3 sequence: CASSLVSGELFF. CDR3 coding DNA: TGTGCCAGCAGTTTAGTATCCGGGGAGCTGTTTTTT.

Notes on this clone: One base away lies a much larger clone, so this may be a sequencing read error. The J gene is TRBJ1-2, the V gene TRBV6-5, with TRBD1 matching over 7 bases. Per the germline V gene, CDR1 is MNHEY and CDR2 is SVGAGI. Unmatched junction bases numbered 5, after V lost 6 bases and J lost 4 bases. The CDR3 consists of 13 residues. The CDR3: CASSNGQVYGYTF. CDR3 sequence (DNA): TGTGCCAGCAGCAACGGACAGGTCTATGGCTACACCTTC.

This clone was observed many times. The V call is TRBV6-1, the J call TRBJ2-2; tentatively, D is TRBD1 (6 bases). Germline V gene sequence: CDR1 MNHNS, CDR2 SASEGT. V was cut by 5 bases and J by 5 bases, with 12 bases left in between. The CDR3 totals 14 residues. Here the CDR3 reads CASSTRTETGELFF. CDR3 nucleotide sequence: TGTGCCAGCAGTACCCGGACAGAAACCGGGGAGCTGTTTTTT.

In its sample, this clone was seen many times. J is TRBJ2-2 and V is TRBV11-3; D not certain. Germline CDR1 SGHNT, CDR2 YENEEA. Trimming took off 5 bases at V and 1 base at J, with 8 bases between the two ends. CDR3 size: 14 residues. The CDR3 spells CASSAYRNTGELFF. The CDR3 DNA is TGTGCCAGCAGCGCTTACAGGAACACCGGGGAGCTGTTTTTT.

V gene TRBV29-1 combines with J gene TRBJ2-3, with 7 bases aligning to TRBD2. Germline-derived CDR1 and CDR2 are SQVTM and ANQGSEA. With V trimmed by 5 bases and J by 10 bases, 15 bases remained unmatched. There are 14 residues in the CDR3. The CDR3 sequence: CSVPHREAGAAQYF. Written as DNA, the CDR3 is TGCAGCGTTCCCCACCGGGAGGCGGGAGCGGCGCAGTATTTT.

This chain joins TRBV6-5 and TRBJ2-7; D unclear. CDR3 length: 13 residues. Germline V CDR1 and CDR2: MNHEY, SVGAGI. The V end lost 10 bases, the J end lost 7 bases, and 20 bases lay between the germline ends. Written as DNA, the CDR3 is TGTGCCACTAGACATACTCTCCTACGAGAGCAGTACTTC. This gives the protein CATRHTLLREQYF.